This TCR beta chain was retrieved from a study of response to subunit inactivated influenza vaccine (dated by TCRdb to the late 2010s). A note on the overall study: Deep quantitative T cell receptor repertoire profiling was used in the study to track responses to a trivalent subunit inactivated influenza vaccine. The full study reports these points: According to the authors, only a limited number of new T cells may be recruited by each seasonal influenza vaccination.

With respect to this clonotype: There is no known antigen for this receptor. Base qualities are not recorded, but no much larger clone differs from it by a single base.

Receptor amplification or capture employed RT-PCR. Sequencing relied on an Illumina HiSeq 2500. TCRdb's own reprocessing of the public reads used fastp at Q25 and MiXCR and kept productive beta chains. Each entry merges the rows of one CDR3 protein and shows their most common DNA and genes. The sample data list roughly 520,000 distinct CDR3 sequences, and 25% of these were observed just once. Approximately 2% of the sample is in the top ten clones. V loses 1 base of germline sequence and J loses 1 base, and the interval between the two ends is 5 bases. From cysteine to phenylalanine, the CDR3 is 13 amino acids long. The only DNA kept is the CDR3, 39 bases in frame from the first base. From the germline V gene (reference sequence), CDR1 is LGHDT and CDR2 is YNNKEL.

This clonotype was obtained from a man in his fifties who received an inactivated influenza vaccine. Donor details come from another sample of the same person, matched by shared clones. The sequence joins TRBV3-1 to TRBJ2-7; too little of a D gene remains to name it. This specimen was CD4+ T cells sorted from PBMCs, taken roughly 5 days after vaccination. The base sequence is TGTGCCAGCAGCCAAGTCATTTCCTACGAGCAGTACTTC. Translated, this is CASSQVISYEQYF.